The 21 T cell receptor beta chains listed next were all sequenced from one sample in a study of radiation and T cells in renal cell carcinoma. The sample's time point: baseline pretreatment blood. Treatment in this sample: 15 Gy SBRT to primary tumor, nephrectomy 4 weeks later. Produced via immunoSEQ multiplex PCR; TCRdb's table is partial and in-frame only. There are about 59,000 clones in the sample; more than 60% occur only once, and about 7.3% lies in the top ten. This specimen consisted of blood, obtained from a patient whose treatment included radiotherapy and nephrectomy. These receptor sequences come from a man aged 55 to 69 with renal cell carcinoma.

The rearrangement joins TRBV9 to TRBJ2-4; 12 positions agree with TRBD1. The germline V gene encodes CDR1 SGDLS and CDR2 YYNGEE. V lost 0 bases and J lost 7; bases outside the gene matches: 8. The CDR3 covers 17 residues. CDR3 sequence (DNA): TGTGCCAGCAGCGTAGTACCCTCGGGACAGGGGGCCAACATTCAGTACTTC. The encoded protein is CASSVVPSGQGANIQYF.

In DNA, the CDR3 is TGTGCCAGCAGCTTCGGGCCTATCAGCCACAATGAGCAGTTCTTC. Protein: CASSFGPISHNEQFF. J is TRBJ2-1 and V is TRBV11-2; no definite D call. CDR3 size: 15 residues. V lost 3 bases, J lost 5 bases, and 14 bases lay in between. CDR1 SGHAT and CDR2 FQNNGV come from the germline V gene.

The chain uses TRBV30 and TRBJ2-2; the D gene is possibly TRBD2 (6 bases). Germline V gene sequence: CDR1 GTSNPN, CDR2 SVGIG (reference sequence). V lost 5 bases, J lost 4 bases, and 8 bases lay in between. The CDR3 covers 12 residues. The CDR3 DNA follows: TGTGCCTGGGCGGGGTTCACCGGGGAGCTGTTTTTT. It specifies CAWAGFTGELFF. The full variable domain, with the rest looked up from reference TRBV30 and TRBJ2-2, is SQTIHQWPATLVQPVGSPLSLECTVEGTSNPNLYWYRQAAGRGLQLLFYSVGIGQISSEVPQNLSASRPQDRQFILSSKKLLLSDSGFYLCAWAGFTGELFFGEGSRLTVL.

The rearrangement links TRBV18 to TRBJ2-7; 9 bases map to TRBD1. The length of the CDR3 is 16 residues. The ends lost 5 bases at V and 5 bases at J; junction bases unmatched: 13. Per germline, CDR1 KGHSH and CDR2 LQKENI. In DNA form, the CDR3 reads TGTGCCAGCTCATCATTCCCGGGACAGGGTTTTGACGAGCAGTACTTC. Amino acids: CASSSFPGQGFDEQYF.

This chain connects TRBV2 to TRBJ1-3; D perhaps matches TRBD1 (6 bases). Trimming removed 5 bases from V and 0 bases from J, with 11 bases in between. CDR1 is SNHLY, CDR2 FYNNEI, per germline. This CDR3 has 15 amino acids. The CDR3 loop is CASSTGFGSGNTIYF. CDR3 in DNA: TGTGCCAGCAGTACAGGGTTCGGCTCTGGAAACACCATATATTTT.

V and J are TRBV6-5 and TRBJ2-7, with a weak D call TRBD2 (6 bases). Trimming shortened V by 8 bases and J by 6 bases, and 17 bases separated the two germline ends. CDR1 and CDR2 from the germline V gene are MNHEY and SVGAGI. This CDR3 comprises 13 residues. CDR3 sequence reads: CASALRLGGEQYV. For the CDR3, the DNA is TGTGCCAGCGCGCTGCGACTAGGTGGCGAGCAGTACGTC.

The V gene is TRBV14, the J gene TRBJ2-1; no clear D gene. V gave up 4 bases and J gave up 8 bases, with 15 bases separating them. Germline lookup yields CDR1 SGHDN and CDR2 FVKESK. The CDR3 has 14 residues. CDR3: CASSLLGVWDEQFF. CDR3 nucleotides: TGTGCCAGCAGCCTCCTTGGGGTCTGGGATGAGCAGTTCTTC.

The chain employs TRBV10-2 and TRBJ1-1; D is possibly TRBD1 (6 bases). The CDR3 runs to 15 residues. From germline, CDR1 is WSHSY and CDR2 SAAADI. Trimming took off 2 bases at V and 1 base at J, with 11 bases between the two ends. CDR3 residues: CASSEGGRGNTEAFF. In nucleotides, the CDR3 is TGCGCCAGCAGTGAGGGGGGCAGGGGGAACACTGAAGCTTTCTTT.

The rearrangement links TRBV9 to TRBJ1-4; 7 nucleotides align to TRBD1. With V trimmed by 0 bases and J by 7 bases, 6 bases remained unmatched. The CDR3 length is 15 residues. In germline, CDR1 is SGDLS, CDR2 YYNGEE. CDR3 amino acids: CASSVGIDRVEKLFF. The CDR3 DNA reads TGTGCCAGCAGCGTAGGGATCGACAGGGTTGAAAAACTGTTTTTT. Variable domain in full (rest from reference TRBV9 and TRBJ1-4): DSGVTQTPKHLITATGQRVTLRCSPRSGDLSVYWYQQSLDQGLQFLIQYYNGEERAKGNILERFSAQQFPDLHSELNLSSLELGDSALYFCASSVGIDRVEKLFFGSGTQLSVL.

CDR3 protein: CASGPRKTGELFF. DNA for the CDR3: TGTGCCAGCGGTCCCAGGAAAACCGGGGAGCTGTTTTTT. The genes are TRBV6-1 and TRBJ2-2; D remains ambiguous. Trimming took 8 bases from V and 5 from J, leaving 12 bases between them. The CDR3 consists of 13 residues. CDR1 and CDR2 (germline): MNHNS, SASEGT.

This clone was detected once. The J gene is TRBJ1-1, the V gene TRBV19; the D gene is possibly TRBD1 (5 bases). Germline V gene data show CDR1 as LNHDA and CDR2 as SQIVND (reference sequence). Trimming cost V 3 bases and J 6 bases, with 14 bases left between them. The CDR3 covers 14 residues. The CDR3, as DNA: TGTGCCAGTAGTATCCCGGGGCATAACGCTGAAGCTTTCTTT. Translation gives CASSIPGHNAEAFF.

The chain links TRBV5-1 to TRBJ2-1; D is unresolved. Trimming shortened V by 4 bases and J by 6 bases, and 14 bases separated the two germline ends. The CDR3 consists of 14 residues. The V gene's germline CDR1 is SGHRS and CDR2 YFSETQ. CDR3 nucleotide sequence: TGCGCCAGCAGCCCCTCGGACCCTGTCAATGAGCAGTTCTTC. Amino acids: CASSPSDPVNEQFF.

The CDR3: CASSAYPDISYEQYF. The CDR3 bases are TGTGCCAGCAGTGCCTACCCAGACATCTCCTACGAGCAGTACTTC. This sequence joins TRBV6-5 and TRBJ2-7; D unclear. CDR3 length: 15 residues. V lost 5 bases to trimming and J lost 0 bases, with 14 bases between them. Looked up from germline, CDR1 is MNHEY and CDR2 is SVGAGI.

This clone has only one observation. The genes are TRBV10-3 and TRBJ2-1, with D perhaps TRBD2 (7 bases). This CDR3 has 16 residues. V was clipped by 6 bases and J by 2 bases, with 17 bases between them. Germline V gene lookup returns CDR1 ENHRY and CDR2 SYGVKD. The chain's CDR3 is CAIRGGAGPPYNEQFF. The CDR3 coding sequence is TGTGCCATCAGGGGGGGGGCTGGCCCACCCTACAATGAGCAGTTCTTC.

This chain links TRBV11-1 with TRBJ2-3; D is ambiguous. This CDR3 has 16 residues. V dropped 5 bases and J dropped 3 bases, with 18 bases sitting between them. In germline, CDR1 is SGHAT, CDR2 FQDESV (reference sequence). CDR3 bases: TGTGCCAGCAGCCCCCACCCTAAGGGTGCGACAGATACGCAGTATTTT. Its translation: CASSPHPKGATDTQYF.

CDR3: CASSLAGASTDTQYF. Here the CDR3 DNA reads TGTGCCAGCAGCTTGGCGGGGGCCAGCACAGATACGCAGTATTTT. The rearrangement links TRBV5-6 to TRBJ2-3, with D possibly being TRBD1 or TRBD2 (6 bases each). Germline V gene data show CDR1 as SGHDT and CDR2 as YYEEEE. V lost 0 bases to trimming and J lost 0 bases, with 8 bases between them. This CDR3 spans 15 amino acids.

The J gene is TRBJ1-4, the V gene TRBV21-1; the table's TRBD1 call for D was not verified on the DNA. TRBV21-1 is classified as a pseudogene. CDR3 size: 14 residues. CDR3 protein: CEQGDRGQDEKLFF. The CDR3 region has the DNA TGCGAGCAGGGGGACAGGGGGCAGGATGAAAAACTGTTTTTT.

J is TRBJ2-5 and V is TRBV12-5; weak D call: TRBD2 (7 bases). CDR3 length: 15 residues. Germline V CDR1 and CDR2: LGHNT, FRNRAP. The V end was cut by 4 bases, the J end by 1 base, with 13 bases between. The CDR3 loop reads CASGSPRGPQETQYF. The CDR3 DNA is TGTGCTAGTGGTTCCCCGCGGGGGCCCCAAGAGACCCAGTACTTC.

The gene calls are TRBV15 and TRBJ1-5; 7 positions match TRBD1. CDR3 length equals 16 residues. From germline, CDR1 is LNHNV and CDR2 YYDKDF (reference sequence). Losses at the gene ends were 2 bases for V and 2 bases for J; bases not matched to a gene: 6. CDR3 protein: CATSRPTGLRNQPQHF. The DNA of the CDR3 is TGTGCCACCAGCAGACCGACAGGGCTTCGCAATCAGCCCCAGCATTTT.

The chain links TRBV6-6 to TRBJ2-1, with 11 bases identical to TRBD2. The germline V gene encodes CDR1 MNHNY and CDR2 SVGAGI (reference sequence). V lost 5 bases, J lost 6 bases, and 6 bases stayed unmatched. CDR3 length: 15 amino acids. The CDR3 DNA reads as TGTGCCAGCAGTACTGGGACTAGCGGAATCAATGAGCAGTTCTTC. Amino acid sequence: CASSTGTSGINEQFF.

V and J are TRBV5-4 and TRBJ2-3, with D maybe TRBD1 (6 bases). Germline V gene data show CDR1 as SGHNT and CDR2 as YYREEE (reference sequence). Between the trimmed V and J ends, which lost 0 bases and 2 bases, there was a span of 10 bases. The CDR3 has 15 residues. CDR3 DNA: TGTGCCAGCAGCTTGGTGGCAGGGGCCACAGATACGCAGTATTTT. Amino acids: CASSLVAGATDTQYF. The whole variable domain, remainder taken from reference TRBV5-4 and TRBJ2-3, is ETGVTQSPTHLIKTRGQQVTLRCSSQSGHNTVSWYQQALGQGPQFIFQYYREEENGRGNFPPRFSGLQFPNYSSELNVNALELDDSALYLCASSLVAGATDTQYFGPGTRLTVL.